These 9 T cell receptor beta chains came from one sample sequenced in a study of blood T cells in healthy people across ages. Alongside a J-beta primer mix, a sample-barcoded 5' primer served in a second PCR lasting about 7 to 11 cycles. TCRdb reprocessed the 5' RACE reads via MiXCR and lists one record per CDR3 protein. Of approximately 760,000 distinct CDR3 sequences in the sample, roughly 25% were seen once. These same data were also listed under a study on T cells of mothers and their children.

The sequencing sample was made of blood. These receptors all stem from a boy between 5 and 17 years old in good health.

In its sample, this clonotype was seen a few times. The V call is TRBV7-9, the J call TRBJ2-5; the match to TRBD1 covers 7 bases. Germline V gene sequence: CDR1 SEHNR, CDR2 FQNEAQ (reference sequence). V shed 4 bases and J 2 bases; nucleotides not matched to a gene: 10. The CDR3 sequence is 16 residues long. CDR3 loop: CASSSIEQGVQETQYF. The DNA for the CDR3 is TGTGCCAGCAGCTCAATAGAGCAGGGGGTACAAGAGACCCAGTACTTC.

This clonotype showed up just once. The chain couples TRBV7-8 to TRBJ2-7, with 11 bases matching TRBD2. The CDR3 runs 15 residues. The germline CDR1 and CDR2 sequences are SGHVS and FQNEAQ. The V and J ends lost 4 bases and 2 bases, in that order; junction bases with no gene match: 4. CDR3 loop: CASSSLAGDAYEQYF. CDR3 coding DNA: TGTGCCAGCAGCTCACTAGCGGGGGACGCCTACGAGCAGTACTTC.

The CDR3 nucleotides are TGTGCCAGCAGCCAGGCGACTAGCGGCTACCAAGAGACCCAGTACTTC. This encodes CASSQATSGYQETQYF. The chain carries TRBV3-1 and TRBJ2-5; 9 bases are shared with TRBD2. Germline V lookup: CDR1 LGHDT, CDR2 YNNKEL (reference sequence). The CDR3 runs to 16 residues. The junction had 5 bases not matched to a gene; V was cut back by 3 bases and J by 0 bases.

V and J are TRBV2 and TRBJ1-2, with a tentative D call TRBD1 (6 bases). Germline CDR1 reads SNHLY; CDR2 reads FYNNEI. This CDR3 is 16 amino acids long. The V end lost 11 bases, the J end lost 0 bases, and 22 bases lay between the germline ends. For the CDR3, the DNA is TGTGCCCGACTTGGGTGGGGACAAGAAGCTAACTATGGCTACACCTTC. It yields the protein CARLGWGQEANYGYTF.

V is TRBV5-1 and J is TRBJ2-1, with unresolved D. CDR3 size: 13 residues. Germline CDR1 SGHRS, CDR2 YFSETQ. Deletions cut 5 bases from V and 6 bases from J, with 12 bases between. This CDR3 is CASSSGSGNEQFF. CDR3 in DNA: TGCGCCAGCAGTTCCGGGTCAGGCAATGAGCAGTTCTTC. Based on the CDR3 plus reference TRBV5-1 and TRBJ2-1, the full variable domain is KAGVTQTPRYLIKTRGQQVTLSCSPISGHRSVSWYQQTPGQGLQFLFEYFSETQRNKGNFPGRFSGRQFSNSRSEMNVSTLELGDSALYLCASSSGSGNEQFFGPGTRLTVL.

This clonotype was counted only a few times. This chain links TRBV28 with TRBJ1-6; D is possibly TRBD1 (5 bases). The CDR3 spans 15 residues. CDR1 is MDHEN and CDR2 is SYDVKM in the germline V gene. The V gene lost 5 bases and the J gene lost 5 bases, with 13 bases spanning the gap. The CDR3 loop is CASSPFDRDNSPLHF. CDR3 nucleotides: TGTGCCAGCAGTCCCTTTGACAGAGATAATTCACCCCTCCACTTT.

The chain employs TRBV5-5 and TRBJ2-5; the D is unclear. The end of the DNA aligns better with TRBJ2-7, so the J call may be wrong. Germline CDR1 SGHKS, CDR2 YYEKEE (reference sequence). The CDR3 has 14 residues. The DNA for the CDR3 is TGTGCCAGCAGCTTGCTGAGGATCTCAGGCGAGCAGTACTTC. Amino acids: CASSLLRISGEQYF.

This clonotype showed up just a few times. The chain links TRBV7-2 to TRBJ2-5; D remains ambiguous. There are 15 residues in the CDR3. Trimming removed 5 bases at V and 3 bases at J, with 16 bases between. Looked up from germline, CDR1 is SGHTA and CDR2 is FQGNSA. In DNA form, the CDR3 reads TGTGCCAGCAGCCCAGACCGGGCTAGGGAAGAGACCCAGTACTTC. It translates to CASSPDRAREETQYF.

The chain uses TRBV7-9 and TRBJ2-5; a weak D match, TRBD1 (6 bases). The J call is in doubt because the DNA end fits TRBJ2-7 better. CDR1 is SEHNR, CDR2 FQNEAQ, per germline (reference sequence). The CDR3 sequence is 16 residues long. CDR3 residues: CASSRPAPDSSYEQYF. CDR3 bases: TGTGCCAGCAGTCGACCAGCCCCGGACAGTTCCTACGAGCAGTACTTC.